The TCR beta chain under discussion was sequenced for a study of blood T cell repertoires in COVID-19. Study details: T cells, B-cell-depleted T cells, or PBMCs supplied cDNA or gDNA.

As handled by the study authors: Researchers report that nucleated cell counts were estimated from reference gene primer amplification. The table came from immunoSEQ multiplex PCR; TCRdb's copy has only in-frame clones and leaves some out. That table supplies the V and J calls and clone size; D and trimming were determined from the DNA. The sample holds about 250,000 clones, 80% to 90% seen once. Trimming took 11 bases from V and 3 from J; bases not matched to a gene: 8. Per germline, CDR1 KGHDR and CDR2 SFDVKD. This CDR3 is built from 13 residues. V usage is TRBV24-1 and J usage is TRBJ1-1; 7 bases line up with TRBD1. The clonotype comes from a woman in her 70s with acute or convalescent COVID-19. Sequencing was performed on peripheral blood. The CDR3 reads CAIRRDSHTEAFF. The CDR3 DNA reads TGTGCCATAAGGAGGGACAGCCACACTGAAGCTTTCTTT.